These T cell receptor beta chains were read from a single sample in a study of regulatory T cells in long-lasting Graves disease. One entry per CDR3 protein, called by TCRdb with MiXCR from the multiplex PCR reads. The sample carries more than 650,000 distinct CDR3 sequences, about 32% recorded once. Sequenced here: peripheral blood mononuclear cells (PBMCs), sampled when the disease was refractory, from a patient treated with antithyroid drugs. These receptors all come from a female donor with Graves disease. Both conserved end residues are part of each CDR3. A D gene is named only where the DNA matches it firmly. Expanded clones get a size class; other rows say once, few or many, or leave the size out.

size,V,J,length,D,DNA,CDR3
few,TRBV20-1,TRBJ1-1,13,NA,TGCAGTGCCACGAACAGGGATGGCACTGAAGCTTTCTTT,CSATNRDGTEAFF
NA,TRBV7-2,TRBJ1-1,16,NA,TGTGCCAGCAGCTTAGAGGGTCTCGGAAGGGGAACTGAAGCTTTCTTT,CASSLEGLGRGTEAFF
many,TRBV6-5,TRBJ2-5,12,NA,TGTGCCAGCAGCTACAGGCAAGAGACCCAGTACTTC,CASSYRQETQYF
many,TRBV12-3/TRBV12-4,TRBJ1-6,14,TRBD1,TGTGCCAGCAGGCGACAGGGTTTATGGTCACCCCTCCACTTT,CASRRQGLWSPLHF
many,TRBV2,TRBJ2-2,15,NA,TGTGCCAGCAGGAGGGGGGGCGCGAACACCGGGGAGCTGTTTTTT,CASRRGGANTGELFF
NA,TRBV5-1,TRBJ1-3,18,TRBD1,TGCGCCAGCAGCTCAGCCCCTAGGACAGGCGTGGGAGGAAACACCATATATTTT,CASSSAPRTGVGGNTIYF
many,TRBV2,TRBJ2-7,13,NA,TGTGCCAGCAGTGAAGCGCCGGGAAGCGAGCAGTACTTC,CASSEAPGSEQYF
NA,TRBV28,TRBJ1-5,13,NA,TGTGCCAGCAGTAACAACGCCAATCAGCCCCAGCATTTT,CASSNNANQPQHF
few,TRBV2,TRBJ2-1,16,NA,TGTGCCAGCAGAGCTAACCGGGACCCTAGTTACAATGAGCAGTTCTTC,CASRANRDPSYNEQFF
NA,TRBV6-1,TRBJ1-5,19,TRBD1,TGTGCCAGCAGTGAATGGGGGACAGGGGCTTTCGGTGGCAATCAGCCCCAGCATTTT,CASSEWGTGAFGGNQPQHF
few,TRBV3-1,TRBJ1-2,14,NA,TGTGCCAGCAGCCAAGAATTTCGTGTTTATGGCTACACCTTC,CASSQEFRVYGYTF
NA,TRBV6-5,TRBJ2-7,14,TRBD1,TGTGCCAGCAGTTACCAACAGGGGTCCTACGAGCAGTACTTC,CASSYQQGSYEQYF
NA,TRBV6-5,TRBJ2-2,18,TRBD2,TGTGCCAGCAGTTCCCGGACTAGCGGGAGGGCGAACACCGGGGAGCTGTTTTTT,CASSSRTSGRANTGELFF
NA,TRBV27,TRBJ2-5,14,NA,TGTGCCATCCCCCAGACTATCCCACAAGAGACCCAGTACTTC,CAIPQTIPQETQYF
few,TRBV20-1,TRBJ1-1,13,NA,TGCAGTGCTCGGGGACTTTGGGGGACTGAAGCTTTCTTT,CSARGLWGTEAFF
NA,TRBV10-3,TRBJ1-1,13,TRBD1,TGTGCCATCAGGGGGGACAGGGTCACTGAAGCTTTCTTT,CAIRGDRVTEAFF
many,TRBV28,TRBJ2-7,12,TRBD1,TGTGCCAGCAAGGGACAGGGCAACGAGCAGTACTTC,CASKGQGNEQYF
many,TRBV5-1,TRBJ1-1,14,NA,TGTGCCAGCAGCTTGGCAAGAGGGGACACTGAAGCTTTCTTT,CASSLARGDTEAFF
few,TRBV11-2,TRBJ2-4,15,NA,TGTGCCAGCTCCCGGGACGGCAAAATGGAAAACATTCAGTACTTC,CASSRDGKMENIQYF
few,TRBV7-9,TRBJ1-1,13,NA,TGTGCCAGCAGCTCAACAGCAGACACTGAAGCTTTCTTT,CASSSTADTEAFF
few,TRBV15,TRBJ2-7,17,NA,TGTGCCACCAGCAGAGATCTGGGGGAACAGATATCATACGAGCAGTACTTC,CATSRDLGEQISYEQYF
few,TRBV5-1,TRBJ1-1,16,NA,TGCGCCAGCAGCTTGATCGCGTTGGCCGGGTCCACTGAAGCTTTCTTT,CASSLIALAGSTEAFF
NA,TRBV20-1,TRBJ1-5,16,NA,TGCAGTGCTAGACCGGGGACACGAAATAGCAATCAGCCCCAGCATTTT,CSARPGTRNSNQPQHF
many,TRBV20-1,TRBJ1-2,12,TRBD1,TGCAGTGCTCCGACAGGGGGCTATGGCTACACCTTC,CSAPTGGYGYTF
many,TRBV28,TRBJ2-2,15,NA,TGTGCCAGCAGCCCAGGACCCTTCAGGTCCGGGGAGCTGTTTTTT,CASSPGPFRSGELFF
NA,TRBV15,TRBJ2-7,14,NA,TGTGCCACCAGCAGATCCTCGGGTGTGGGCGAGCAGTACTTC,CATSRSSGVGEQYF
NA,TRBV20-1,TRBJ1-2,14,NA,TGCAGTGCTACAACCGGGACGGTGGCCTATGGCTACACCTTC,CSATTGTVAYGYTF
NA,TRBV27,TRBJ2-5,15,NA,TGTGCCAGCAGTTACAATCCCCCGTCCCCAGAGACCCAGTACTTC,CASSYNPPSPETQYF
few,TRBV11-2,TRBJ1-1,16,NA,TGTGCCAGCAGCTTAGAGTGGAGTCCGAGGTCGACTGAAGCTTTCTTT,CASSLEWSPRSTEAFF
few,TRBV15,TRBJ1-3,15,NA,TGTGCCACCAGCGGGACCCACGACTCTGGAAACACCATATATTTT,CATSGTHDSGNTIYF
NA,TRBV7-3,TRBJ2-7,15,TRBD2,TGTGCCAGCAGCTCTACTAGCGGGACAGACTACGAGCAGTACTTC,CASSSTSGTDYEQYF
NA,TRBV6-1,TRBJ1-5,13,NA,TGTGCCAGCGCCGAGTATAGCAATCAGCCCCAGCATTTT,CASAEYSNQPQHF
NA,TRBV4-1,TRBJ2-7,17,TRBD2,TGCGCCAGCAGTCAATTACTAGCGGGAGTCGACGCCTACGAGCAGTACTTC,CASSQLLAGVDAYEQYF
NA,TRBV30,TRBJ1-2,15,TRBD1,TGTGCCTGGACTCATCTCCGACAGGGCCCCTATGGCTACACCTTC,CAWTHLRQGPYGYTF
few,TRBV7-2,TRBJ2-7,13,TRBD1,TGTGCCAGCACCTTTACAGGGGTGGGCGAGCAGTACTTC,CASTFTGVGEQYF
NA,TRBV4-1,TRBJ1-1,16,TRBD1,TGCGCCAGCAGCCCACGATCGACAGGGTTGAACACTGAAGCTTTCTTT,CASSPRSTGLNTEAFF
few,TRBV28,TRBJ1-4,12,NA,TGTGCCAGCAGTTTCCCCCGGGAAAAACTGTTTTTT,CASSFPREKLFF
NA,TRBV20-1,TRBJ1-5,14,NA,TGCAGTGCTAGAACAGGGCCCCGAAATCAGCCCCAGCATTTT,CSARTGPRNQPQHF
NA,TRBV30,TRBJ1-2,14,TRBD1,TGTGCCTGGAGTGTAAGAGAGGGGGCACTTGGCTACACCTTC,CAWSVREGALGYTF
few,TRBV11-2,TRBJ2-7,15,NA,TGTGCCAGCAGCCCCACGAGAGGGCCCTCCTCCGAGCAGTACTTC,CASSPTRGPSSEQYF